This T cell receptor (beta chain) is drawn from a study of T cell responses to AZD1222 COVID-19 vaccine. Study-wide results and limits: Seropositive AZD1222 recipients at baseline numbered only 5 or 6. Among the donors, most were white British and more were female, and clonal diversity was possibly underestimated.

Turning to this clone: Its antigen is not identified.

Generated by immunoSEQ multiplex PCR, the TCRdb table keeps only in-frame clones and is missing some. The repertoire holds roughly 110,000 clones, with under 95% as singletons. The V end lost 0 bases, the J end lost 0 bases, and 5 bases lay between the germline ends. CDR3 size: 14 residues. The germline CDR1 and CDR2 sequences are SGDLS and YYNGEE. The chain employs TRBV9 and TRBJ2-3; no clear D gene. This receptor was obtained from an adult in good health. The sequenced sample was peripheral blood, obtained on day 0 of AZD1222 vaccination. The chain's CDR3 is CASSVDGSTDTQYF. In DNA form, the CDR3 reads TGTGCCAGCAGCGTAGACGGGAGCACAGATACGCAGTATTTT.